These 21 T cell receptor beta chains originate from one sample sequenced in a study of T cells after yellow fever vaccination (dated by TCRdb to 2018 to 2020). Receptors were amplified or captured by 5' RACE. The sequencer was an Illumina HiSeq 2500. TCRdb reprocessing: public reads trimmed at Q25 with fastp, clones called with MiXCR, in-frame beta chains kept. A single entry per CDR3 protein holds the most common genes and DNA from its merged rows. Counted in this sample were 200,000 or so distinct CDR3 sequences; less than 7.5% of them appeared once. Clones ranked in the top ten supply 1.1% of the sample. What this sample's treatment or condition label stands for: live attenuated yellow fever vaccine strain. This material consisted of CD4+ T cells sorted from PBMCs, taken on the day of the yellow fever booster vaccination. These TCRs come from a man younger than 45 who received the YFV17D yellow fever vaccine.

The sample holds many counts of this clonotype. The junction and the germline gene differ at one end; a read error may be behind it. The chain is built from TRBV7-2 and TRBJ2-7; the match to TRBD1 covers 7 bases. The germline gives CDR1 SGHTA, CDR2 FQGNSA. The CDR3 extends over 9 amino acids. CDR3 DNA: TGTGCCAGCAGCTCAAGGGACAGCTTC. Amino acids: CASSSRDSF.

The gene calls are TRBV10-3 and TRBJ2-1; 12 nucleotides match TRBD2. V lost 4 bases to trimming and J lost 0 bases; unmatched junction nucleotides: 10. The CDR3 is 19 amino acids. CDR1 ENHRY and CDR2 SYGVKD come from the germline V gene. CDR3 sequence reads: CAISGTSGNRPSSYNEQFF. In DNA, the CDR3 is TGTGCCATCAGTGGGACTAGCGGGAACCGCCCCAGCTCCTACAATGAGCAGTTCTTC.

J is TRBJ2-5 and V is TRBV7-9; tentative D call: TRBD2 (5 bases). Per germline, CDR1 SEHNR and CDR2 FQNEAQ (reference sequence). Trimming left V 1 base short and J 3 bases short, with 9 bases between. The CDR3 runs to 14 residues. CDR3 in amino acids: CASSLVAGKETQYF. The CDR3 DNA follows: TGTGCCAGCAGCTTAGTGGCGGGTAAAGAGACCCAGTACTTC. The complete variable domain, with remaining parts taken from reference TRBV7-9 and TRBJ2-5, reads DTGVSQNPRHKITKRGQNVTFRCDPISEHNRLYWYRQTLGQGPEFLTYFQNEAQLEKSRLLSDRFSAERPKGSFSTLEIQRTEQGDSAMYLCASSLVAGKETQYFGPGTRLLVL.

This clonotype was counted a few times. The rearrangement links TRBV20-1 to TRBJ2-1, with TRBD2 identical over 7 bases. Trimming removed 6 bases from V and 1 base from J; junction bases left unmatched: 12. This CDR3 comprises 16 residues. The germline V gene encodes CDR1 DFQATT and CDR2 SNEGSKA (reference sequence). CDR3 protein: CSAQPTGTTSYNEQFF. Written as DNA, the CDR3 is TGCAGTGCACAACCCACCGGGACTACATCCTACAATGAGCAGTTCTTC.

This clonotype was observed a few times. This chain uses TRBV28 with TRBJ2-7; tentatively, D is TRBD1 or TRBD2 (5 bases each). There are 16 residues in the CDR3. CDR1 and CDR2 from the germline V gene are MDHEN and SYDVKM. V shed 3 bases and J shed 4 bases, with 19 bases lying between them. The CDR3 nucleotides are TGTGCCAGCAGTTTCCTTAGAAAGGACGGGGCATACGAGCAGTACTTC. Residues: CASSFLRKDGAYEQYF.

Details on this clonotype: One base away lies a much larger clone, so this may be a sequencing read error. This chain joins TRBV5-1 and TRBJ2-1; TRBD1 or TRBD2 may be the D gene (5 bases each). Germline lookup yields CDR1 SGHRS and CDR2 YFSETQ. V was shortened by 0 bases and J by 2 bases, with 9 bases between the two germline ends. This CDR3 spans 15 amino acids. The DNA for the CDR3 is TGCGCCAGCAGCTTGGTTGAGGGACCCTACAATGAGCAGTTCTTC. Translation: CASSLVEGPYNEQFF.

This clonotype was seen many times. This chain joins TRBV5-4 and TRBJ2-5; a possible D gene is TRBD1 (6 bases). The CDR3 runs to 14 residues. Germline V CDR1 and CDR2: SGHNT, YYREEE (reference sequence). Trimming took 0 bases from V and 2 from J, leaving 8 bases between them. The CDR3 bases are TGTGCCAGCAGCTTGGGGGACACGCAAGAGACCCAGTACTTC. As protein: CASSLGDTQETQYF.

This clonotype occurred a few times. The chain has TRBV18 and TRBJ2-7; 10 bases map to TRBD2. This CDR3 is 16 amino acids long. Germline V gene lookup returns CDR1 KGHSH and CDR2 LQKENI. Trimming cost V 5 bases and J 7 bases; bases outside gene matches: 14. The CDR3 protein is CASSSRTSGARSEQYF. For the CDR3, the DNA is TGTGCCAGCTCATCAAGGACTAGCGGAGCTCGTTCGGAGCAGTACTTC.

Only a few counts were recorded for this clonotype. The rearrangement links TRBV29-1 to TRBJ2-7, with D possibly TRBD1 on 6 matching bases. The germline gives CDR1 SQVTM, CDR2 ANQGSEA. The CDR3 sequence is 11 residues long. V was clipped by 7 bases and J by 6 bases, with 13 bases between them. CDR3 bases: TGCAGCGCTCGAACAGGGCCCGAGCAGTACTTC. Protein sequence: CSARTGPEQYF.

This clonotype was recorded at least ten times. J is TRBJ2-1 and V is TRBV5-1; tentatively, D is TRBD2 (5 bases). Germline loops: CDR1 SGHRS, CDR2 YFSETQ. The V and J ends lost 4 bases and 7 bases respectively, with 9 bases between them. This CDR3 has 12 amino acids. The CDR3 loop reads CASSQRGNEQFF. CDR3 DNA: TGCGCCAGCAGCCAACGGGGAAATGAGCAGTTCTTC.

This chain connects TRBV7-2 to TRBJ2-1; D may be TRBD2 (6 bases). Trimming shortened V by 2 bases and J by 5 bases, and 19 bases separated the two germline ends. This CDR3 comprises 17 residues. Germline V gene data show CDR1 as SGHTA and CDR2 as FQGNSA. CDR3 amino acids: CASSLRLPGVGHNEQFF. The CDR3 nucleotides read TGTGCCAGCAGCTTACGCCTCCCGGGAGTGGGGCACAATGAGCAGTTCTTC.

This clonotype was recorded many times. The CDR3 reads CASSFGTTDTQYF. The CDR3 nucleotides are TGCGCCAGCAGCTTTGGGACCACAGATACGCAGTATTTT. This rearrangement joins TRBV5-1 to TRBJ2-3, with D perhaps assigned TRBD1 or TRBD2 (5 bases each). This CDR3 is built from 13 residues. V gave up 2 bases and J gave up 2 bases, with 6 bases separating them. Germline lookup yields CDR1 SGHRS and CDR2 YFSETQ.

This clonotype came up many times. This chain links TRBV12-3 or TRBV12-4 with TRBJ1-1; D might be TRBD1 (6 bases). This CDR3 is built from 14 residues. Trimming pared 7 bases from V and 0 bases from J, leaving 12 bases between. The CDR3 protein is CASTTTGVNTEAFF. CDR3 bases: TGTGCCAGCACGACGACAGGCGTGAACACTGAAGCTTTCTTT.

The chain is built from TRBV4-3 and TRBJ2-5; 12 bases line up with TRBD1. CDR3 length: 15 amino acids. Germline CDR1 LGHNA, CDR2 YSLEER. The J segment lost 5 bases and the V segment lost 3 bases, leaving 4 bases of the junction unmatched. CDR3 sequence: CASSQTGTGGETQYF. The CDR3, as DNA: TGCGCCAGCAGCCAGACCGGGACAGGGGGCGAGACCCAGTACTTC.

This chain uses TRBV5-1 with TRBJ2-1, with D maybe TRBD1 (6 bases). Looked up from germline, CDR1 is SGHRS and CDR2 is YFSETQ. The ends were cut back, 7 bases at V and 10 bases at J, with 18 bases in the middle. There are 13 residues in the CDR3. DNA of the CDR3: TGCGCCAGCGCCAGTGGACAGATTAAAGAGCAGTTCTTC. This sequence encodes CASASGQIKEQFF.

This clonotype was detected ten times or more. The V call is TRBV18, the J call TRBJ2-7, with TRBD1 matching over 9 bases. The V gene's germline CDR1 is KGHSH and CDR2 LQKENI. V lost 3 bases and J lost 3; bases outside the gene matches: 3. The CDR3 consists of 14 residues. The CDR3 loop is CASSPKGQGYEQYF. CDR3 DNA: TGTGCCAGCTCACCTAAGGGACAGGGCTACGAGCAGTACTTC. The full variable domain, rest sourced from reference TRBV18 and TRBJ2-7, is NAGVMQNPRHLVRRRGQEARLRCSPMKGHSHVYWYRQLPEEGLKFMVYLQKENIIDESGMPKERFSAEFPKEGPSILRIQQVVRGDSAAYFCASSPKGQGYEQYFGPGTRLTVT.

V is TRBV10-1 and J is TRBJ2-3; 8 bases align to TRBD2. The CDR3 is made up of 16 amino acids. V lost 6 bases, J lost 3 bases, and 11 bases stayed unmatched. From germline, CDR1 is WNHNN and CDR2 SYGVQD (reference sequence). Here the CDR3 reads CASSPTAGVGTDTQYF. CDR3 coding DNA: TGCGCCAGCAGCCCAACAGCGGGAGTAGGTACAGATACGCAGTATTTT.

The CDR3 region is CASSSGPTGELFF. The CDR3 bases are TGCGCCAGCAGCAGCGGACCCACCGGGGAGCTGTTTTTT. The chain recombines TRBV5-1 with TRBJ2-2; a weak D match, TRBD2 (5 bases). This CDR3 has 13 residues. Per the germline V gene, CDR1 is SGHRS and CDR2 is YFSETQ. Trimming pared 4 bases from V and 4 bases from J, leaving 8 bases between.

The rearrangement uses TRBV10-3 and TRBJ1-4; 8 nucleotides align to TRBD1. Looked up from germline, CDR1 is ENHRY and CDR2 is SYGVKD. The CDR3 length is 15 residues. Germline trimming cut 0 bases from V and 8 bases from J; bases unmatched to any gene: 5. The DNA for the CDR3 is TGTGCCATCAGTGAGTCGGACAGGGCCAAGGAAAAACTGTTTTTT. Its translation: CAISESDRAKEKLFF.

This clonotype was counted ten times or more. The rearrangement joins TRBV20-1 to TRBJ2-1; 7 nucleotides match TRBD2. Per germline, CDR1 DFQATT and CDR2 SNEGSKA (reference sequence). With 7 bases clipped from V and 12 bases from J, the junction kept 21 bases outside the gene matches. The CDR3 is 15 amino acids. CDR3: CSDSIWASGYRTQFF. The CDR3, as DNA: TGCAGTGATAGCATTTGGGCTAGCGGATACCGCACGCAGTTCTTC.

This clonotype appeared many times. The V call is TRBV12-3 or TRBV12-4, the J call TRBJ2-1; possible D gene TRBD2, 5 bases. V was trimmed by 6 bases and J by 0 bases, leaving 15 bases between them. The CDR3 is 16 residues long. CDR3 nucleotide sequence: TGTGCCAGCAGCCAGAGCGGATCTAGCTCCTACAATGAGCAGTTCTTC. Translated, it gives CASSQSGSSSYNEQFF.